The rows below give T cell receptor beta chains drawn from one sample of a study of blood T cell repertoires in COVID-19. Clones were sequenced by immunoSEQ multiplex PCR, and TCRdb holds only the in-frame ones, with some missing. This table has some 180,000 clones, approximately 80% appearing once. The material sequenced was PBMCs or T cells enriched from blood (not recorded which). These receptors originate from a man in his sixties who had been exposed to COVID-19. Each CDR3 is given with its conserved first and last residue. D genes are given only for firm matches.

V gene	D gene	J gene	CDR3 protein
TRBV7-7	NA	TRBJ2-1	CASSLGGVNEQFF
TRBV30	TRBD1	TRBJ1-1	CAWSTYRGKTEAFF
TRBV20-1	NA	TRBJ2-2	CSASEAQGRDTGELFF
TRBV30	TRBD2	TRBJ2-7	CAAGTSTTYEQYF
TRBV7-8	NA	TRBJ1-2	CASSVFGQNYGYTF
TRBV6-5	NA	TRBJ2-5	CASRLQGLQETQYF
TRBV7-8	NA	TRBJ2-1	CASNDYEQFF
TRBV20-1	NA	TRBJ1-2	CSASRQETNYGYTF
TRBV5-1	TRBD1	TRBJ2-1	CASTPGQGGVGSYNEQFF
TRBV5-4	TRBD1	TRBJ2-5	CASSRRQGQETQYF
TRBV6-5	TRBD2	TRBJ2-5	CASSWTSQETQYF
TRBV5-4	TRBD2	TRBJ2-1	CASSPRTSGDNEQFF
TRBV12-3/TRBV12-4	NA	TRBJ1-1	CASTGGVNTEAFF
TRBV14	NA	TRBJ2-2	CASSQQVPNTGELFF
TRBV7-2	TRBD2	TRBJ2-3	CASSLSRGRADTQYF
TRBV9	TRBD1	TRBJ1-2	CASSVLDRPSYGYTF
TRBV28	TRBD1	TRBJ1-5	CASSHRGQGEGQPQHF
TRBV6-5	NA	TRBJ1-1	CASYRVWDTEAFF
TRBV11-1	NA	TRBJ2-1	CASSLVVGVWDEQFF
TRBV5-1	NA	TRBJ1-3	CASSLGQAFSGNTIYF
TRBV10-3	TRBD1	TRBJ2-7	CAIRPGQGESHEQYF
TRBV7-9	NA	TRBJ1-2	CASSLSAGLGGYTF